This TCR beta chain derives from a study of untreated major depressive disorder. Study results and caveats: TRBV05-01 (Vbeta 5.1) usage was higher in CD4+ T cells of depressed patients than controls.

V lost 5 bases, J lost 5 bases, and 19 bases lay in between. The CDR3 spans 16 residues. Germline V gene sequence: CDR1 MNHEY, CDR2 SMNVEV (reference sequence). This clone was observed once. The antigen is undetermined. TCRdb keeps only in-frame clones here, not all; method: immunoSEQ multiplex PCR. This table holds some 13,000 clones, about nine tenths found once. This chain links TRBV27 with TRBJ2-1, with D unclear. This clonotype originated in a woman aged 25 to 39 with major depressive disorder. What was sequenced was CD4+ T cells from PBMCs. CDR3 residues: CASSRILGPLHNEQFF. CDR3 nucleotides: TGTGCCAGCAGTAGAATACTGGGTCCTCTTCACAATGAGCAGTTCTTC.